This T cell receptor beta chain appears in the sequencing data of a study of blood T cells in healthy people across ages. Peripheral blood samples of around 9.5 milliliters were drawn from each donor. Of note for this clonotype: Its antigen is unknown.

Findings and caveats of the study: Diversity was estimated from one million T cells, and these estimates were considered underestimates. Among long-lived donors, naive CD4+ cells were more numerous and diversity higher than in aged donors. Per million T cells, TCR beta diversity dropped roughly linearly as age increased.

The authors ran a second PCR of 7 to 11 cycles using a sample-barcoded 5' primer and a J-beta primer mix. TCRdb reprocessed the 5' RACE reads via MiXCR and lists one record per CDR3 protein. The data contain some 1,500,000 distinct CDR3 sequences, approximately 43% of them singletons. Germline V gene lookup returns CDR1 MNHNS and CDR2 SASEGT. Losses at the gene ends were 7 bases for V and 3 bases for J; bases not matched to a gene: 14. CDR3 length: 18 residues. V gene TRBV6-1 combines with J gene TRBJ1-6, with TRBD1 identical over 8 bases. The sample comprised blood. This TCR was sampled from a woman in her late teens or twenties in good health. This chain's CDR3 is CASNPGTGGGDYNSPLHF. CDR3 coding DNA: TGTGCCAGCAACCCCGGGACAGGCGGCGGGGACTATAATTCACCCCTCCACTTT.